This T cell receptor beta chain comes out of a study of control samples from healthy donors and cancer patients. CDR1 and CDR2 from the germline V gene are SGHNT and YENEEA. The CDR3 is 16 amino acids. J lost 1 base, V lost 2 bases, and 5 bases had no gene match. Method: immunoSEQ multiplex PCR; TCRdb's copy keeps in-frame clones and lacks some. The sample has hundreds of thousands of clones; roughly 82% are singletons. The sample was PBMCs. The V gene is TRBV11-3, the J gene TRBJ2-3, with TRBD2 matching over 8 bases. This clonotype was sampled from a woman aged 55-69 years with lung cancer. The chain's CDR3 is CASSLRAGAGTDTQYF. The CDR3 DNA reads as TGTGCCAGCAGCTTAAGAGCGGGGGCTGGCACAGATACGCAGTATTTT.